Included here is one T cell receptor (beta chain) sequence, with context. Antigen specificity is unknown. The data were obtained in a study of monozygotic twins with inflammatory bowel disease. Study results and caveats: Especially where disease activity was present, IBD patients had fewer clonotypes in common with others than healthy twins did. By inverse Simpson index, TCRbeta diversity was lower in IBD patients than in healthy co-twins.

TCRdb re-called the 5' RACE reads and shows each CDR3 protein once, DNA omitted. Here the sample table reports hundreds of thousands of distinct CDR3 sequences. CDR3 length equals 12 residues. Germline CDR1 and CDR2: MNHEY and SVGAGI. V and J are TRBV6-5 and TRBJ2-3; the D call of TRBD1 rests on TCRdb alone, since no DNA is present to check it. This receptor was identified in a human donor with ulcerative colitis or Crohn's disease, or a healthy co-twin of an affected twin (not recorded which). The sample comprised blood. The CDR3 protein is CASSSGRDTQYF.